The TCR beta chain described here comes from a study of blood T cell repertoires in COVID-19. Sequencing used immunoSEQ multiplex PCR; TCRdb keeps in-frame clones, though not all of them. The sample records roughly 170,000 clones, roughly 81% being singletons. CDR3 size: 13 residues. V was pared by 5 bases and J by 7 bases, with 14 bases between. CDR1 MDHEN and CDR2 SYDVKM come from the germline V gene. The sequenced sample was peripheral blood. The rearrangement links TRBV28 to TRBJ1-1, with TRBD1 as a possible D gene (6 bases). The receptor's source is a woman between 50 and 59 years old with COVID-19, enrolled during active disease. DNA for the CDR3: TGTGCCAGCAGTCAGCAGACAGGCGGTGAAGCTTTCTTT. Encoded protein: CASSQQTGGEAFF.